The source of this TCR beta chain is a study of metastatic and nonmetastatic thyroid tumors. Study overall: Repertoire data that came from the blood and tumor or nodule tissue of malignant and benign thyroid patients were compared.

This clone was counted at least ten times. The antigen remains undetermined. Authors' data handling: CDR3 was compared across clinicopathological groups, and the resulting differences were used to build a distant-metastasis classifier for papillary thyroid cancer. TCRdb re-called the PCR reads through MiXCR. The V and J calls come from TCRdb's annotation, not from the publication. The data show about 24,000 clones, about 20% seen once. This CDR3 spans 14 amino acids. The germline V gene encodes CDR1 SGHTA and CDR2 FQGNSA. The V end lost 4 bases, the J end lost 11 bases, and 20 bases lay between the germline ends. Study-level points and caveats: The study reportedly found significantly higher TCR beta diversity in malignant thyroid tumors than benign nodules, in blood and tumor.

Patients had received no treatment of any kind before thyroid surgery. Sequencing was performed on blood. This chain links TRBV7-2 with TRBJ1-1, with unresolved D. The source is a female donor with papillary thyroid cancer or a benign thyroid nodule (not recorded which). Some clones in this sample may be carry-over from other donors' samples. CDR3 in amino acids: CASSSSLDALRAFF. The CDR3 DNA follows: TGTGCCAGCAGCTCTAGCCTCGACGCCTTGAGGGCTTTCTTT.